This entry lists 21 T cell receptor beta chains sequenced from one sample in a study of OX40 agonist ivuxolimab in advanced cancers. Clones were read by immunoSEQ multiplex PCR, and TCRdb kept only the in-frame ones, dropping some. Among more than 10,000 clones, approximately 82% were seen once, and the ten largest hold about 40%. The sample was CD4+ or CD8+ T cells sorted from blood, taken in a trial of the OX40 agonist ivuxolimab. All receptors derive from an adult with an advanced solid tumor such as melanoma, head and neck, liver or kidney cancer.

V is TRBV28 and J is TRBJ2-5; TRBD2 aligns across 10 bases. The CDR3 is 16 amino acids. Trimming cost V 5 bases and J 4 bases; bases outside gene matches: 10. Germline V gene sequence: CDR1 MDHEN, CDR2 SYDVKM. The CDR3 sequence: CASSISSGRAVETQYF. The CDR3 bases are TGTGCCAGCAGTATTTCAAGCGGGAGGGCGGTAGAGACCCAGTACTTC.

This clone was picked up a small number of times. The V and J genes are TRBV7-6 and TRBJ2-1; D gene uncertain. The germline V and J ends were trimmed by 3 bases and 3 bases, with 0 bases remaining between them. This CDR3 is 11 amino acids long. Germline CDR1 is SGHVS and CDR2 is FNYEAQ. The CDR3 DNA follows: TGTGCCAGCAGCTTCTACAATGAGCAGTTCTTC. It specifies CASSFYNEQFF. Drawing the rest from reference TRBV7-6 and TRBJ2-1, the complete variable domain is GAGVSQSPRYKVTKRGQDVALRCDPISGHVSLYWYRQALGQGPEFLTYFNYEAQQDKSGLPNDRFSAERPEGSISTLTIQRTEQRDSAMYRCASSFYNEQFFGPGTRLTVL.

The CDR3 coding sequence is TGTGCCATCAACGACCTGGGGGACACTGAAGCTTTCTTT. It specifies CAINDLGDTEAFF. J is TRBJ1-1 and V is TRBV10-3, with D possibly being TRBD1 (5 bases). CDR3 length: 13 residues. Looked up from germline, CDR1 is ENHRY and CDR2 is SYGVKD. The V gene lost 7 bases and the J gene lost 3 bases, with 12 bases spanning the gap.

This clone was seen a single time. The V and J genes are TRBV27 and TRBJ2-7; 14 bases line up with TRBD2. The CDR3 extends over 15 amino acids. The germline CDR1 and CDR2 sequences are MNHEY and SMNVEV (reference sequence). The V and J ends lost 5 bases and 3 bases, in that order; junction bases with no gene match: 3. The CDR3 DNA follows: TGTGCCAGCAGTCTAGGGACTAGCGGGAGCTACGAGCAGTACTTC. As protein: CASSLGTSGSYEQYF.

This clone is a singleton in its sample. The V call is TRBV9, the J call TRBJ1-1; possible D gene TRBD1, 5 bases. The CDR3 extends over 15 amino acids. The V end lost 0 bases, the J end lost 0 bases, and 9 bases lay between the germline ends. Germline V gene lookup returns CDR1 SGDLS and CDR2 YYNGEE. The CDR3 reads CASSVVPGMNTEAFF. CDR3 sequence (DNA): TGTGCCAGCAGCGTAGTTCCAGGGATGAACACTGAAGCTTTCTTT.

The gene calls are TRBV30 and TRBJ2-2; D might be TRBD1 (6 bases). Germline CDR1 and CDR2: GTSNPN and SVGIG (reference sequence). V was trimmed by 0 bases and J by 5 bases, leaving 22 bases between them. This CDR3 comprises 18 residues. This CDR3 is CAWSVGRWTKGETGELFF. In DNA form, the CDR3 reads TGTGCCTGGAGTGTCGGGCGCTGGACGAAGGGGGAGACCGGGGAGCTGTTTTTT.

This clone has a single count. The chain recombines TRBV28 with TRBJ1-4; a possible D gene is TRBD1 (6 bases). Trimming shortened V by 5 bases and J by 4 bases, and 11 bases separated the two germline ends. CDR1 is MDHEN and CDR2 is SYDVKM in the germline V gene. CDR3 length equals 14 residues. CDR3 region: CASSGQLDNEKLFF. For the CDR3, the DNA is TGTGCCAGCAGTGGACAGCTTGATAATGAAAAACTGTTTTTT.

The chain carries TRBV28 and TRBJ2-7; 7 nucleotides line up with TRBD2. CDR1 and CDR2 from the germline V gene are MDHEN and SYDVKM. The CDR3 is made up of 13 amino acids. Trimming took 2 bases from V and 2 from J; bases not matched to a gene: 0. CDR3 amino acids: CASSLAGAYEQYF. For the CDR3, the DNA is TGTGCCAGCAGTTTAGCGGGAGCCTACGAGCAGTACTTC.

DNA for the CDR3: TGTGCCATCAGATCACGGGACTCCCTCTATGGCTACACCTTC. Protein: CAIRSRDSLYGYTF. This chain uses TRBV10-3 with TRBJ1-2, with D possibly matching TRBD1 (5 bases). The CDR3 runs 14 residues. V lost 6 bases and J 4 bases, leaving 15 bases between the germline ends. Germline-derived CDR1 and CDR2 are ENHRY and SYGVKD.

The chain couples TRBV6-5 to TRBJ1-5; D is ambiguous. The CDR3 runs 14 residues. The V end was cut by 2 bases, the J end by 5 bases, with 10 bases between. The germline V gene encodes CDR1 MNHEY and CDR2 SVGAGI. The DNA of the CDR3 is TGTGCCAGCAGTTACCACAAAAGGGATCAGCCCCAGCATTTT. It translates to CASSYHKRDQPQHF.

In the case of this clone: The junction and the germline gene differ at one end; a read error may be behind it. The CDR3 DNA follows: TGTGCCAGCGGCTTCGCTGGCGGGTTAAGCACAGATACGCAGTATTTT. Residues: CASGFAGGLSTDTQYF. The V call is TRBV5-6, the J call TRBJ2-3; the D gene is possibly TRBD2 (5 bases). The CDR3 covers 16 residues. Germline V CDR1 and CDR2: SGHDT, YYEEEE.

This chain uses TRBV19 with TRBJ1-3; D remains unclear. The CDR3 is 15 amino acids. The germline V gene encodes CDR1 LNHDA and CDR2 SQIVND (reference sequence). Deletions cut 4 bases from V and 2 bases from J, with 12 bases between. This CDR3 is CASSRAIWAGNTIYF. The DNA of the CDR3 is TGTGCCAGTAGTAGGGCTATTTGGGCTGGAAACACCATATATTTT.

The CDR3 region is CASSLVASGVGELFF. The CDR3 region has the DNA TGTGCCAGCAGCCTAGTGGCTAGCGGGGTAGGGGAGCTGTTTTTT. The chain has TRBV13 and TRBJ2-2; 9 nucleotides agree with TRBD2. The CDR3 loop spans 15 amino acids. CDR1 and CDR2 (germline): PRHDT, FYEKMQ (reference sequence). V dropped 5 bases and J dropped 8; count of bases not matched to a gene: 9.

This chain links TRBV5-1 with TRBJ2-3; TRBD2 matches at 12 bases. CDR3 length: 16 residues. Germline CDR1 is SGHRS and CDR2 is YFSETQ. V lost 4 bases and J lost 5; bases outside the gene matches: 8. The CDR3 sequence is CASSGGLAGLVDTQYF. The CDR3 coding sequence is TGCGCCAGCAGCGGGGGACTAGCGGGCCTGGTAGATACGCAGTATTTT.

This sequence joins TRBV4-1 and TRBJ2-1; TRBD2 agrees at 9 bases. This CDR3 is built from 15 residues. Per the germline V gene, CDR1 is MGHRA and CDR2 is YSYEKL. Trimming removed 4 bases from V and 6 bases from J; junction bases left unmatched: 7. In DNA, the CDR3 is TGCGCCAGCAGCCTGCTTAGCGGGAGTAGCAATGAGCAGTTCTTC. Translated, it gives CASSLLSGSSNEQFF.

This clone came up a few times. The chain is built from TRBV4-1 and TRBJ2-1; a weak D match, TRBD1 (6 bases). The V end lost 7 bases, the J end lost 7 bases, and 17 bases lay between the germline ends. Per germline, CDR1 MGHRA and CDR2 YSYEKL. The CDR3 sequence is 14 residues long. The CDR3 nucleotides read TGCGCCAGCAACAACTTAGGGGGTTCGAATGAGCAGTTCTTC. Translated, it gives CASNNLGGSNEQFF.

The chain uses TRBV29-1 and TRBJ2-3; possible D gene TRBD1, 5 bases. This CDR3 is built from 17 residues. Between the trimmed V and J ends, which lost 2 bases and 2 bases, there was a span of 20 bases. Germline V gives CDR1 SQVTM, CDR2 ANQGSEA. The CDR3 bases are TGCAGCGTTGAAAAGGAGACAGAAATAAGAGACACAGATACGCAGTATTTT. Amino acid sequence: CSVEKETEIRDTDTQYF.

This rearrangement joins TRBV27 to TRBJ2-1; perhaps TRBD2 as D (6 bases). Trimming shortened V by 3 bases and J by 11 bases, and 23 bases separated the two germline ends. CDR1 MNHEY and CDR2 SMNVEV come from the germline V gene (reference sequence). The CDR3 extends over 16 amino acids. CDR3 sequence (DNA): TGTGCCAGCAGTTTGGTTGGGTGGTTGGGAGGTGCTAAGCAGTTCTTC. Protein product: CASSLVGWLGGAKQFF.

V usage is TRBV16 and J usage is TRBJ1-1; D is unclear. There are 14 residues in the CDR3. Trimming pared 4 bases from V and 4 bases from J, leaving 13 bases between. The germline V gene has CDR1 KGHSY and CDR2 FQNENV. Written as DNA, the CDR3 is TGTGCCAGCAGCCCCCGCGGGTTAGGCACTGAAGCTTTCTTT. Protein sequence: CASSPRGLGTEAFF.

This clone was recorded once. The chain uses TRBV5-6 and TRBJ2-3; 9 bases map to TRBD2. This CDR3 spans 16 amino acids. Germline lookup yields CDR1 SGHDT and CDR2 YYEEEE. After removal of 4 bases from V and 2 bases from J, the junction contained 8 bases not matched to a gene. CDR3 protein: CASSIGTSSLTDTQYF. The CDR3 region has the DNA TGTGCCAGCAGCATCGGGACTAGCAGCCTCACAGATACGCAGTATTTT.

This clone was counted once. This chain links TRBV5-6 with TRBJ2-7; either TRBD1 or TRBD2 may fit D (5 bases each). In germline, CDR1 is SGHDT, CDR2 YYEEEE. Trimming cost V 5 bases and J 6 bases, with 24 bases left between them. CDR3 length: 16 residues. CDR3 nucleotide sequence: TGTGCCAGCAGTGTGAGTATGGGGGAGAAGGCGTTCGAGCAGTACTTC. This codes for CASSVSMGEKAFEQYF.